Presented here are 23 T cell receptor beta chains from one specimen sequenced in a study of cytomegalovirus exposure and HLA in healthy donors. In the PCR, 60 Vbeta and 13 Jbeta primers were used. Clones were read by immunoSEQ multiplex PCR, and TCRdb kept only the in-frame ones, dropping some. The sample carries 95,000 to 150,000 clones, about 76% recorded once. What was sequenced was PBMCs. The receptors originated from a woman aged 55 to 70 in good health and CMV-seropositive.

The chain joins TRBV30 to TRBJ1-5; D gene unclear. CDR1 and CDR2 from the germline V gene are GTSNPN and SVGIG (reference sequence). The CDR3 is 18 amino acids. V dropped 0 bases and J dropped 0 bases, with 18 bases sitting between them. The CDR3, as DNA: TGTGCCTGGAGTGTATCCCGATATTCGGTCTATAGCAATCAGCCCCAGCATTTT. Its protein is CAWSVSRYSVYSNQPQHF.

This chain connects TRBV6-6 to TRBJ1-3, with a weak D call TRBD1 (5 bases). This CDR3 has 15 residues. Germline CDR1 is MNHNY and CDR2 is SVGAGI (reference sequence). V shed 6 bases and J shed 0 bases, with 12 bases lying between them. CDR3 loop: CASSLGRSSGNTIYF. Here the CDR3 DNA reads TGTGCCAGCAGCCTGGGGCGTTCCTCTGGAAACACCATATATTTT.

With respect to this clone: Other DNA sequences in the same sample also yield this CDR3. The gene calls are TRBV7-2 and TRBJ1-4; the D is unclear. Germline V lookup: CDR1 SGHTA, CDR2 FQGNSA. Between the trimmed V and J ends, which lost 3 bases and 0 bases, there was a span of 8 bases. This CDR3 has 15 amino acids. CDR3 sequence reads: CASSLGSTTNEKLFF. CDR3 bases: TGTGCCAGCAGCTTGGGGAGCACAACTAATGAAAAACTGTTTTTT.

This clone came up a few times. The chain combines TRBV6-5 with TRBJ1-1; D is unresolved. Germline V CDR1 and CDR2: MNHEY, SVGAGI. V lost 6 bases and J 4 bases, leaving 12 bases between the germline ends. The CDR3 contains 13 residues. The DNA of the CDR3 is TGTGCCAGCAGCGGTTCTAGAATCACTGAAGCTTTCTTT. Its protein product is CASSGSRITEAFF.

The rearrangement uses TRBV28 and TRBJ2-5; the D is unclear. Matching the DNA end better, TRBJ2-7 makes the J call doubtful. The CDR3 consists of 16 residues. Germline CDR1 is MDHEN and CDR2 is SYDVKM. CDR3 nucleotides: TGTGCCAGCAGTTTAGGTGTTCTAGGCCCTTCCTACGAGCAGTACTTC. Amino acids: CASSLGVLGPSYEQYF.

This sequence joins TRBV29-1 and TRBJ2-3; possible D gene TRBD1, 7 bases. With 7 bases removed from V and 2 bases from J, the gap between germline ends came to 13 bases. The CDR3 has 13 amino acids. Germline V gives CDR1 SQVTM, CDR2 ANQGSEA. The CDR3: CSGRDRTTDTQYF. The DNA of the CDR3 is TGCAGCGGGAGGGACAGAACCACAGATACGCAGTATTTT.

This clone was detected once. The CDR3 region has the DNA TGTGCCAGCAGCTCCCGACAGATGAACACTGAAGCTTTCTTT. Encoded protein: CASSSRQMNTEAFF. The J gene is TRBJ1-1, the V gene TRBV7-9; tentatively, D is TRBD1 (5 bases). The CDR3 loop spans 14 amino acids. Germline CDR1 reads SEHNR; CDR2 reads FQNEAQ (reference sequence). Trimming removed 4 bases from V and 0 bases from J, with 9 bases in between.

This rearrangement joins TRBV7-2 to TRBJ2-5; D is perhaps TRBD2 (5 bases). Gene TRBJ2-7 matches the end of the DNA better, so the J call may be wrong. The CDR3 runs 13 residues. Germline assignment: CDR1 SGHTA and CDR2 FQGNSA. The CDR3 here is CASSTTRSHEQYF. The CDR3 DNA follows: TGTGCCAGCAGCACCACTAGATCCCACGAGCAGTACTTC.

V gene TRBV4-2 combines with J gene TRBJ2-3; 11 nucleotides agree with TRBD2. J lost 4 bases, V lost 4 bases, and 7 bases had no gene match. Germline V CDR1 and CDR2: LGHNA, YNFKEQ. The CDR3 runs 16 residues. CDR3 residues: CASSRELAGAADTQYF. The CDR3 region has the DNA TGTGCCAGCAGCCGCGAACTAGCGGGAGCGGCAGATACGCAGTATTTT.

The V gene is TRBV18, the J gene TRBJ2-6, with TRBD1 identical over 7 bases. J was trimmed by 2 bases and V by 6 bases; bases with no gene match: 7. The CDR3 runs to 16 residues. Germline assignment: CDR1 KGHSH and CDR2 LQKENI. For the CDR3, the DNA is TGTGCCAGCTCCCCCGGGACAGCTCCTGGGGCCAACGTCCTGACTTTC. Translation: CASSPGTAPGANVLTF.

This sequence joins TRBV7-8 and TRBJ1-5; D is ambiguous. CDR3 length: 14 residues. V dropped 4 bases and J dropped 1 base, with 8 bases sitting between them. Germline-derived CDR1 and CDR2 are SGHVS and FQNEAQ. CDR3 coding DNA: TGTGCCAGCAGCTCCGACACGAGCAATCAGCCCCAGCATTTT. Protein sequence: CASSSDTSNQPQHF.

The genes are TRBV7-8 and TRBJ1-1; no firm D call. Germline-derived CDR1 and CDR2 are SGHVS and FQNEAQ. Between the trimmed V and J ends, which lost 5 bases and 0 bases, there was a span of 19 bases. CDR3 size: 17 residues. The CDR3 sequence is CASSNTITSSMNTEAFF. The CDR3 DNA reads TGTGCCAGCAGCAATACCATAACATCATCCATGAACACTGAAGCTTTCTTT.

V and J are TRBV29-1 and TRBJ1-5; no clear D. The CDR3 is 13 residues long. The V gene lost 7 bases and the J gene lost 3 bases, with 13 bases spanning the gap. Germline V gene lookup returns CDR1 SQVTM and CDR2 ANQGSEA. As DNA, the CDR3 is TGCAGCGCAAAAACCGGGGTCAATCAGCCCCAGCATTTT. Protein sequence: CSAKTGVNQPQHF.

The chain employs TRBV6-6 and TRBJ2-3; D is undetermined. V lost 4 bases, J lost 6 bases, and 8 bases lay in between. CDR1 and CDR2 from the germline V gene are MNHNY and SVGAGI (reference sequence). The CDR3 is 12 residues long. The CDR3 DNA reads TGTGCCAGCAGTTCCCACGGGGATACGCAGTATTTT. This sequence encodes CASSSHGDTQYF.

This clone was observed a handful of times. A read error may account for a junction end that differs from germline. The V call is TRBV7-2, the J call TRBJ2-1; D gene unclear. The CDR3 runs 12 residues. Germline CDR1 is SGHTA and CDR2 is FQGNSA. The CDR3 DNA reads as TGTGCCAGCAGCGGATTTCGCGCGGCCTTACTCTTC. Amino acids: CASSGFRAALLF.

The V and J genes are TRBV6-5 and TRBJ2-7; 9 bases map to TRBD1. V was pared by 6 bases and J by 6 bases, with 6 bases of the junction left unmatched. Germline CDR1 is MNHEY and CDR2 is SVGAGI. The CDR3 spans 13 residues. CDR3 sequence: CASSQGQGSEQYF. The CDR3 coding sequence is TGTGCCAGCAGCCAGGGACAGGGATCCGAGCAGTACTTC.

The J gene is TRBJ2-7, the V gene TRBV30; 8 nucleotides line up with TRBD2. V trimming: 0 bases; J trimming: 6 bases; junction bases outside the gene matches: 7. From germline, CDR1 is GTSNPN and CDR2 SVGIG (reference sequence). This CDR3 comprises 14 residues. For the CDR3, the DNA is TGTGCCTGGAGTGTACGGGGACTAGTTTTCGAGCAGTACTTC. Residues: CAWSVRGLVFEQYF.

J is TRBJ2-5 and V is TRBV6-6, with TRBD2 matching over 16 bases. The trim removed 6 bases at V and 5 bases at J, leaving 3 bases unmatched. Germline assignment: CDR1 MNHNY and CDR2 SVGAGI (reference sequence). The CDR3 covers 15 residues. The CDR3 DNA sequence: TGTGCCAGCAGGGGGACTAGCGGGGGGGGTGAGACCCAGTACTTC. This gives the protein CASRGTSGGGETQYF.

This chain links TRBV4-3 with TRBJ2-2; D possibly corresponds to TRBD2 (6 bases). The CDR3 runs to 15 residues. V dropped 3 bases and J dropped 0 bases, with 8 bases sitting between them. Germline lookup yields CDR1 LGHNA and CDR2 YSLEER. The chain's CDR3 is CASSQRGTNTGELFF. The CDR3 region has the DNA TGCGCCAGCAGCCAGCGGGGTACGAACACCGGGGAGCTGTTTTTT.

The chain joins TRBV7-2 to TRBJ2-1; 10 bases line up with TRBD2. The germline V gene has CDR1 SGHTA and CDR2 FQGNSA. This CDR3 contains 16 residues. V shed 5 bases, J shed 7 bases, and the junction held 11 bases outside the gene matches. In nucleotides, the CDR3 is TGTGCCAGCAGCCAGCGGGGGGGACTAGCCGTTAATGAGCAGTTCTTC. As protein: CASSQRGGLAVNEQFF. The whole variable domain, remainder taken from reference TRBV7-2 and TRBJ2-1, is GAGVSQSPSNKVTEKGKDVELRCDPISGHTALYWYRQSLGQGLEFLIYFQGNSAPDKSGLPSDRFSAERTGGSVSTLTIQRTQQEDSAVYLCASSQRGGLAVNEQFFGPGTRLTVL.

The chain is built from TRBV5-1 and TRBJ2-1; 14 bases align to TRBD2. The junction had 6 bases not matched to a gene; V was cut back by 4 bases and J by 3 bases. Germline assignment: CDR1 SGHRS and CDR2 YFSETQ. The CDR3 is made up of 17 amino acids. CDR3 region: CASSEGLAGVYYNEQFF. The CDR3 DNA follows: TGCGCCAGCAGCGAGGGACTAGCGGGAGTATACTACAATGAGCAGTTCTTC.

About this clone: Other DNA sequences of this sample code for an identical CDR3. This chain joins TRBV6-5 and TRBJ2-7; TRBD1 matches at 7 bases. V was clipped by 0 bases and J by 4 bases; unmatched bases: 3. Germline lookup yields CDR1 MNHEY and CDR2 SVGAGI. The CDR3 is 14 residues long. CDR3 coding DNA: TGTGCCAGCAGTTACTCGGCAGGGGGATACGAGCAGTACTTC. Its protein product is CASSYSAGGYEQYF.

V and J are TRBV14 and TRBJ2-1; perhaps TRBD2 as D (6 bases). Germline V gene sequence: CDR1 SGHDN, CDR2 FVKESK. V was shortened by 4 bases and J by 7 bases, with 11 bases between the two germline ends. The CDR3 covers 13 residues. The CDR3 coding sequence is TGTGCCAGCAGCCCGGGACTCCTTAATGAGCAGTTCTTC. Amino acid sequence: CASSPGLLNEQFF.